Presented here are 26 T cell receptor beta chains from one specimen sequenced in a study of tumor-infiltrating lymphocytes in primary liver carcinoma. Between 20 and 30 mg of unsorted bulk tissue served as the source from which RNA and DNA were co-extracted. Total RNA amounting to about 520 ng was the source from which TCR beta cDNA was made with a constant-region primer. Libraries for TCR beta were built through three nested multiplex PCR rounds, which together made up a slightly modified ARM-PCR procedure. The study ran its first two PCR rounds for 9 to 10 cycles each, using TRBV1-TRBV30 forward primers and a C-beta reverse primer. TCRdb called the multiplex PCR reads again in MiXCR, with one record for every CDR3 protein. The sample has 100,000 or so distinct CDR3 sequences; more than 65% are singletons. The sequencing sample was made of liver tumor tissue from sampling region 2. The subset here: tumor region T2, inferior pole. The receptors derive from a woman aged 55-75 years with primary liver carcinoma and hepatitis B virus infection.

This clonotype was counted many times. The V and J genes are TRBV12-3 or TRBV12-4 and TRBJ2-7; the match to TRBD2 covers 10 bases. The V gene end was trimmed by 6 bases and the J gene end by 4 bases; junction bases not matched to a gene: 15. CDR3 size: 17 residues. The CDR3 sequence: CASSPSLLAGGRYEQYF. The DNA of the CDR3 is TGTGCCAGCAGCCCTTCCCTTTTAGCGGGGGGCAGGTACGAGCAGTACTTC.

The CDR3 protein is CSIASGTDTQYF. Here the CDR3 DNA reads TGCAGCATTGCGTCTGGCACAGATACGCAGTATTTT. J is TRBJ2-3 and V is TRBV29-1; D remains unclear. This CDR3 is 12 amino acids long. The V end lost 8 bases, the J end lost 1 base, and 10 bases lay between the germline ends. Germline assignment: CDR1 SQVTM and CDR2 ANQGSEA.

In its sample, this clonotype ranks as medium-sized (0.01 to 0.1%). The chain employs TRBV11-2 and TRBJ2-7, with 11 bases fitting TRBD1. The CDR3 is 12 amino acids. Germline V gene sequence: CDR1 SGHAT, CDR2 FQNNGV. V lost 5 bases and J lost 12; bases outside the gene matches: 6. The CDR3 protein is CASSLGQGDMYF. The CDR3 DNA sequence: TGTGCCAGCAGCCTGGGACAGGGGGATATGTACTTC.

Note on this clonotype: It is likely a read error, because the conserved phenylalanine at the end of the CDR3 is missing. J is TRBJ2-2 and V is TRBV11-1; no clear D gene. Deletions cut 6 bases from V and 3 bases from J, with 11 bases between. CDR3 length: 14 amino acids. From germline, CDR1 is SGHAT and CDR2 FQDESV (reference sequence). The CDR3 DNA sequence: TGTGCCAGCAGACCGAGTCTTGACACCGGGGAGCTGTTTCCT. This translates into CASRPSLDTGELFP.

Regarding this clonotype: The junction differs from germline at one of its ends, possibly a read error. CDR3 sequence: CAINESTGDNGYTF. The DNA of the CDR3 is TGTGCCATCAATGAGTCGACAGGAGACAATGGCTACACCTTC. This chain joins TRBV10-3 and TRBJ1-2; D is possibly TRBD1 (6 bases). The CDR3 extends over 14 amino acids. Germline CDR1 ENHRY, CDR2 SYGVKD.

In the case of this clonotype: The junction departs from the called germline gene at one end, perhaps through a read error. This sequence joins TRBV12-3 or TRBV12-4 and TRBJ2-1; D gene uncertain. The CDR3 covers 12 residues. CDR3 bases: TGTACCAGTAGCCGGAGACCAAATGAGCAGTTCTTC. It encodes CTSSRRPNEQFF.

Notes on this clonotype: Since the CDR3 does not end with the conserved phenylalanine or tryptophan, this likely comes from a read error. The DNA is left out, because the CDR3 cannot be placed on it with certainty; the CDR3 is given as TCRdb lists it. The chain links TRBV6-1 to TRBJ2-1. In germline, CDR1 is MNHNS, CDR2 SASEGT. Inclusive of both ends, the CDR3 amounts to 13 amino acids. CDR3 sequence reads: CASSDYISLPEFL.

Only one count was recorded for this clonotype. A much larger clone lies one base from this, so it may be a read error. The CDR3 region is CASSLEAGPGLVYNERFF. As DNA, the CDR3 is TGTGCCAGCAGTTTAGAGGCAGGGCCGGGACTAGTGTACAATGAGCGGTTCTTC. The chain couples TRBV12-3 or TRBV12-4 to TRBJ2-1, with 8 bases aligning to TRBD2. The CDR3 has 18 amino acids.

Concerning this clonotype itself: The junction differs from germline at one of its ends, possibly a read error. This sequence joins TRBV6-6 and TRBJ2-5; no definite D call. Germline V CDR1 and CDR2: MNHNY, SVGAGI (reference sequence). This CDR3 is built from 15 residues. The CDR3 DNA is TGTGCCAGCAGTTACTACGTGGGTCAGCAAGAGGCCCAGTACTTC. The encoded protein is CASSYYVGQQEAQYF.

Comment on this clonotype: A read error may be the cause here, since a much bigger clone is one base away. The rearrangement uses TRBV4-1 and TRBJ1-2; the match to TRBD1 covers 8 bases. In germline, CDR1 is MGHRA, CDR2 YSYEKL. CDR3 length equals 14 residues. CDR3: CVSSQGDRSYGYTF. Written as DNA, the CDR3 is TGCGTCAGCAGCCAAGGGGACAGGTCCTATGGCTACACCTTC.

This clonotype has just a few counts. One base away lies a much larger clone, so this may be a sequencing read error. This chain links TRBV4-1 with TRBJ2-7, with TRBD2 matching over 15 bases. The V gene's germline CDR1 is MGHRA and CDR2 YSYEKL. This CDR3 region has 18 residues. CDR3 sequence reads: CTSSQEMGTSGRRHEQYF. The CDR3, as DNA: TGCACCAGCAGCCAAGAAATGGGGACTAGCGGGAGGAGGCACGAGCAGTACTTC.

As for this clonotype: It may be a read error: a sequence one base away is much more abundant. The CDR3: CASSLVGGITEAFF. CDR3 nucleotide sequence: TGTGCCAGCAGCTTAGTCGGGGGGATCACTGAAGCTTTCTTT. The V and J genes are TRBV7-8 and TRBJ1-1; maybe TRBD1 (5 bases). In germline, CDR1 is SGHVS, CDR2 FQNEAQ. V was trimmed by 1 base and J by 4 bases, leaving 10 bases between them. The CDR3 totals 14 residues.

This sequence joins TRBV11-2 and TRBJ2-7; D gene ambiguous. Between the trimmed V and J ends, which lost 5 bases and 12 bases, there was a span of 20 bases. Germline CDR1 and CDR2: SGHAT and FQNNGV. The CDR3 sequence is 13 residues long. CDR3: CASSPAVSCDRYF. DNA of the CDR3: TGTGCCAGCAGCCCGGCAGTATCCTGCGACCGGTACTTC.

Regarding this clonotype: Compared with germline, one end of the junction differs, possibly owing to a read error. CDR3 amino acids: CNVEGSAKETQYF. Written as DNA, the CDR3 is TGTAACGTTGAAGGATCTGCAAAAGAGACCCAGTACTTC. The genes are TRBV29-1 and TRBJ2-5, with no clear D. The CDR3 covers 13 residues. CDR1 and CDR2 from the germline V gene are SQVTM and ANQGSEA.

With respect to this clonotype: The junction shows a germline mismatch at one end, possibly a read error. J is TRBJ1-1 and V is TRBV5-1, with TRBD1 as a possible D gene (5 bases). CDR3 length equals 14 residues. Germline loops: CDR1 SGHRS, CDR2 YFSETQ. CDR3 in amino acids: CASSLRTLDTETFF. The CDR3 coding sequence is TGCGCCAGCAGCTTGAGGACTTTGGACACTGAAACTTTCTTT.

Concerning this clonotype itself: One base away lies a much larger clone, so this may be a sequencing read error. The V gene is TRBV6-6, the J gene TRBJ2-7; 9 bases match TRBD2. CDR1 and CDR2 (germline): MNHNY, SVGAGI (reference sequence). CDR3 size: 16 residues. After removal of 5 bases from V and 2 bases from J, the junction contained 10 bases not matched to a gene. The CDR3 loop reads CASSPSPRGRAYEQYF. CDR3 nucleotides: TGTGCCAGCAGTCCTTCTCCCCGCGGGAGGGCCTACGAGCAGTACTTC.

This clonotype has more than one count but fewer than ten. The CDR3 DNA is TGTGCCAGCAGTCTCTTTGGACAGGGGCGTACGAACACTGAAGCTTTCTTT. Translation gives CASSLFGQGRTNTEAFF. The V call is TRBV12-3 or TRBV12-4, the J call TRBJ1-1; 9 nucleotides line up with TRBD1. V gave up 5 bases and J gave up 1 base; unmatched junction bases: 11. This CDR3 spans 17 amino acids.

For this clonotype: The CDR3 carries no conserved terminal phenylalanine or tryptophan, so it likely arises from a read error. The rearrangement links TRBV11-2 to TRBJ1-2; no clear D gene. Germline V gene lookup returns CDR1 SGHAT and CDR2 FQNNGV. This CDR3 contains 17 residues. CDR3 residues: CASSLDPIRTLRYGYTL. CDR3 nucleotides: TGTGCCAGTAGCTTAGATCCGATCAGGACGCTGCGCTATGGCTACACCCTC.

The table lists this clonotype with many counts. This rearrangement joins TRBV12-3 or TRBV12-4 to TRBJ2-5, with D maybe TRBD2 (7 bases). The CDR3 has 14 amino acids. Trimming removed 3 bases at V and 6 bases at J, with 14 bases between. The CDR3, as DNA: TGTGCCAGCAGTTTGGGAGGGGGGGGGAAGACCCAGTACTTC. This encodes CASSLGGGGKTQYF.

This chain uses TRBV20-1 with TRBJ1-5; D remains unclear. Germline CDR1 and CDR2: DFQATT and SNEGSKA (reference sequence). CDR3 length: 13 amino acids. Trimming removed 7 bases at V and 2 bases at J, with 12 bases between. CDR3 sequence reads: CSDSEVCNQPQHF. CDR3 DNA: TGCAGTGATTCGGAGGTCTGCAATCAGCCCCAGCATTTT.

This rearrangement joins TRBV7-9 to TRBJ2-5; D perhaps matches TRBD2 (5 bases). Trimming took off 9 bases at V and 6 bases at J, with 20 bases between the two ends. Germline CDR1 is SEHNR and CDR2 is FQNEAQ (reference sequence). CDR3 size: 14 residues. The CDR3 nucleotides read TGTGCCAGGAGCCCCCCTGAGGGAGTACAGACCCAGTACTTC. Amino acids: CARSPPEGVQTQYF.

The rearrangement links TRBV12-3 or TRBV12-4 to TRBJ2-4; 7 bases map to TRBD2. The CDR3 contains 18 residues. V shed 3 bases, J shed 0 bases, and the junction held 11 bases outside the gene matches. The CDR3 loop is CASSFGTIGISAKNIQYF. The CDR3, as DNA: TGTGCCAGCAGTTTCGGGACTATCGGGATCTCAGCCAAAAACATTCAGTACTTC.

As for this clonotype: A much larger clone sits a single nucleotide away, making a read error possible. The rearrangement joins TRBV5-1 to TRBJ1-1; tentatively, D is TRBD1 (5 bases). The ends were cut back, 6 bases at V and 1 base at J, with 10 bases in the middle. There are 13 residues in the CDR3. Germline lookup yields CDR1 SGHRS and CDR2 YFSETQ. CDR3 sequence reads: CASTSTENTEAFF. The DNA for the CDR3 is TGCGCCAGCACTTCGACAGAGAACACTGAAGCTTTCTTT.

This clonotype has just a few counts. V is TRBV7-9 and J is TRBJ2-7; D gene unclear. Germline CDR1 reads SEHNR; CDR2 reads FQNEAQ (reference sequence). Trimming removed 8 bases from V and 7 bases from J, with 15 bases in between. This CDR3 has 12 residues. The CDR3 sequence: CASEEEPGEQYF. The DNA of the CDR3 is TGTGCCAGCGAAGAGGAGCCCGGAGAGCAGTACTTC.

This clonotype came up a few times. The J gene is TRBJ2-3, the V gene TRBV4-1; D unclear. The germline V gene has CDR1 MGHRA and CDR2 YSYEKL. The CDR3 sequence is 14 residues long. Trimming pared 3 bases from V and 3 bases from J, leaving 10 bases between. CDR3 coding DNA: TGCGCCAGCAGCCAGACTGTCGGAACAGATACGCAGTATTTT. Its protein product is CASSQTVGTDTQYF.

On this clonotype: The junction shows a germline mismatch at one end, possibly a read error. V is TRBV11-2 and J is TRBJ1-2; tentative D call: TRBD1 (5 bases). CDR1 and CDR2 from the germline V gene are SGHAT and FQNNGV. The CDR3 extends over 17 amino acids. CDR3 nucleotide sequence: TGTGCCAGCAGCTTAGATCCGATCAGGGCGCTGCCCTATGACTACACGTTC. Encoded protein: CASSLDPIRALPYDYTF.